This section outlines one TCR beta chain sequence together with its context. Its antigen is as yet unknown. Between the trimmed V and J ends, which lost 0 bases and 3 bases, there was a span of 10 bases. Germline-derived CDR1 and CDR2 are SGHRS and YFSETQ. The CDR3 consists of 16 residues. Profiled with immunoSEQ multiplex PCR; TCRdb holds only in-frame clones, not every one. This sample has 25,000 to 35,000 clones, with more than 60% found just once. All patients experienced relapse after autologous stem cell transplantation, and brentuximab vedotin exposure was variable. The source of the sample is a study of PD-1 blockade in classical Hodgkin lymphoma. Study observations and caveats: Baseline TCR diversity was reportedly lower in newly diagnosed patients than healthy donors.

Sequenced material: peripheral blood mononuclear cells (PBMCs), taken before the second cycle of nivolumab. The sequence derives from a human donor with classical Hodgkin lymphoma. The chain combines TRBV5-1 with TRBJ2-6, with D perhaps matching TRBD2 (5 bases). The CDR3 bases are TGCGCCAGCAGCTTGGGACTACCGGATGGGGCCAACGTCCTGACTTTC. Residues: CASSLGLPDGANVLTF.